This TCR beta chain emerged from a study of graft-versus-host responses after intestinal transplantation. About the research overall: Transplant types were multivisceral, liver-intestinal, or isolated intestinal. Anti-thymocyte globulin served as induction for all recipients, who then took tacrolimus and steroids for around 3 years. Whole-study findings and limits: Marrow from the recipient contained GvH clones, some of which had appeared first in ileum or blood.

Concerning this clone: Its antigen is as yet unknown.

The CDR3 has 16 amino acids. The germline gives CDR1 MDHEN, CDR2 SYDVKM. V lost 7 bases, J lost 4 bases, and 19 bases lay in between. Only in-frame clones appear in the TCRdb table, and some are missing; sequencing was by immunoSEQ multiplex PCR. The table lists 50,000 or so clones, around 90% of them singletons. This chain joins TRBV28 and TRBJ2-2; tentatively, D is TRBD1 (6 bases). The material sequenced was unstimulated CD4+ T cells sorted from spleen or lymph node cells, taken before transplant. The sequence was obtained from a human donor who was the organ donor for an intestinal transplant. The CDR3: CASTLLLRDTTGELFF. CDR3 nucleotide sequence: TGTGCCAGCACCCTACTACTCCGGGACACCACCGGGGAGCTGTTTTTT.